These 11 T cell receptor beta chains share one sample of origin, sequenced in a study of blood T cell repertoires in COVID-19 (dated by TCRdb to 2020 to 2021). Libraries came from the immunoSEQ multiplex PCR assay. The table was pulled from immuneACCESS by TCRdb, which kept in-frame rearrangements only. Such tables lose some clones; where checked, under half of the loss comes from unresolved V genes, and the rest has no known cause. In all, the sample holds fewer than 400,000 clones, and roughly 90% of those were seen once. The ten largest clones take up 2.5% to 3.5% of the sample. The sample taken for sequencing was peripheral blood. Receptors originate from a woman aged 25 to 39 with COVID-19, enrolled during active disease.

This rearrangement joins TRBV4-1 to TRBJ1-6; possible D gene TRBD1, 6 bases. The CDR3 extends over 14 amino acids. Germline CDR1 and CDR2: MGHRA and YSYEKL. V was shortened by 8 bases and J by 5 bases, with 13 bases between the two germline ends. Here the CDR3 reads CASSRQADNSPLHF. The CDR3 coding sequence is TGCGCCAGCTCGAGACAGGCCGATAATTCACCCCTCCACTTT.

The chain is built from TRBV10-1 and TRBJ2-3; D unresolved. The CDR3 extends over 15 amino acids. Germline-derived CDR1 and CDR2 are WNHNN and SYGVQD (reference sequence). V lost 3 bases to trimming and J lost 0 bases, with 10 bases between them. Written as DNA, the CDR3 is TGCGCCAGCAGTGATGGCCAGTCTAGCACAGATACGCAGTATTTT. Amino acids: CASSDGQSSTDTQYF.

This clone was detected a few times. The rearrangement uses TRBV30 and TRBJ1-1, with 7 bases lining up with TRBD1. V gave up 3 bases and J gave up 1 base; unmatched junction bases: 5. Germline V CDR1 and CDR2: GTSNPN, SVGIG (reference sequence). This CDR3 is built from 14 residues. In nucleotides, the CDR3 is TGTGCCTGGAGCCAAAACAGGGGGAACACTGAAGCTTTCTTT. Protein: CAWSQNRGNTEAFF. The full variable domain, completed using reference TRBV30 and TRBJ1-1, is SQTIHQWPATLVQPVGSPLSLECTVEGTSNPNLYWYRQAAGRGLQLLFYSVGIGQISSEVPQNLSASRPQDRQFILSSKKLLLSDSGFYLCAWSQNRGNTEAFFGQGTRLTVV.

The genes are TRBV27 and TRBJ1-1, with no clear D. Trimming removed 0 bases at V and 1 base at J, with 12 bases between. This CDR3 has 16 amino acids. Per germline, CDR1 MNHEY and CDR2 SMNVEV (reference sequence). The CDR3 coding sequence is TGTGCCAGCAGTTTATCGGGAGGGTTGGGGAACACTGAAGCTTTCTTT. This translates into CASSLSGGLGNTEAFF.

The J gene is TRBJ2-4, the V gene TRBV27, with TRBD2 as a possible D gene (6 bases). Trimming took off 3 bases at V and 0 bases at J, with 12 bases between the two ends. Germline assignment: CDR1 MNHEY and CDR2 SMNVEV (reference sequence). The length of the CDR3 is 16 residues. The DNA of the CDR3 is TGTGCCAGCAGTTTGTCTGGGGGGTTAGCCAAAAACATTCAGTACTTC. It yields the protein CASSLSGGLAKNIQYF.

The chain links TRBV7-9 to TRBJ2-5; D not certain. The CDR3 has 11 residues. Deletions cut 4 bases from V and 4 bases from J, with 4 bases between. Germline values: CDR1 SEHNR, CDR2 FQNEAQ (reference sequence). DNA of the CDR3: TGTGCCAGCAGCTCTCCAGAGACCCAGTACTTC. Its translation is CASSSPETQYF. The whole variable domain, filled in from reference TRBV7-9 and TRBJ2-5, reads DTGVSQNPRHKITKRGQNVTFRCDPISEHNRLYWYRQTLGQGPEFLTYFQNEAQLEKSRLLSDRFSAERPKGSFSTLEIQRTEQGDSAMYLCASSSPETQYFGPGTRLLVL.

This clone was picked up one time. Other DNA sequences of this sample code for an identical CDR3. This chain uses TRBV5-1 with TRBJ1-1; TRBD1 matches at 8 bases. CDR3 length: 14 amino acids. V was clipped by 3 bases and J by 2 bases; unmatched bases: 3. Germline V CDR1 and CDR2: SGHRS, YFSETQ. The DNA for the CDR3 is TGCGCCAGCAGCTCCGGGACAGGAAACACTGAAGCTTTCTTT. It codes for CASSSGTGNTEAFF.

This clone was counted only a few times. CDR3 sequence: CASSLEGRGIAAQYF. In DNA form, the CDR3 reads TGTGCCAGCAGCTTGGAGGGACGGGGGATTGCGGCCCAGTACTTC. The genes are TRBV5-8 and TRBJ2-5; D is possibly TRBD2 (6 bases). The CDR3 consists of 15 residues. Per the germline V gene, CDR1 is SGHTS and CDR2 is YDEGEE. Trimming removed 0 bases at V and 9 bases at J, with 18 bases between.

V and J are TRBV19 and TRBJ2-5; TRBD1 might be the D (6 bases). This CDR3 region has 15 residues. Germline assignment: CDR1 LNHDA and CDR2 SQIVND (reference sequence). V lost 7 bases to trimming and J lost 0 bases, with 15 bases between them. The CDR3 region is CASMPGQSYQETQYF. The CDR3 DNA is TGTGCCAGTATGCCAGGACAGAGCTACCAAGAGACCCAGTACTTC.

V usage is TRBV7-9 and J usage is TRBJ1-5, with TRBD1 matching over 7 bases. V trimming: 4 bases; J trimming: 6 bases; junction bases outside the gene matches: 6. Per germline, CDR1 SEHNR and CDR2 FQNEAQ (reference sequence). The CDR3 covers 14 residues. CDR3: CASSYPTGTQPQHF. CDR3 sequence (DNA): TGTGCCAGCAGCTATCCGACAGGGACTCAGCCCCAGCATTTT.

As DNA, the CDR3 is TGTGCCAGTAGCCCACCGGACAGGCTGAACACTGAAGCTTTCTTT. As protein: CASSPPDRLNTEAFF. This chain uses TRBV19 with TRBJ1-1; 7 positions match TRBD1. The ends lost 6 bases at V and 0 bases at J; junction bases unmatched: 7. The CDR3 is made up of 15 amino acids. Germline assignment: CDR1 LNHDA and CDR2 SQIVND (reference sequence).